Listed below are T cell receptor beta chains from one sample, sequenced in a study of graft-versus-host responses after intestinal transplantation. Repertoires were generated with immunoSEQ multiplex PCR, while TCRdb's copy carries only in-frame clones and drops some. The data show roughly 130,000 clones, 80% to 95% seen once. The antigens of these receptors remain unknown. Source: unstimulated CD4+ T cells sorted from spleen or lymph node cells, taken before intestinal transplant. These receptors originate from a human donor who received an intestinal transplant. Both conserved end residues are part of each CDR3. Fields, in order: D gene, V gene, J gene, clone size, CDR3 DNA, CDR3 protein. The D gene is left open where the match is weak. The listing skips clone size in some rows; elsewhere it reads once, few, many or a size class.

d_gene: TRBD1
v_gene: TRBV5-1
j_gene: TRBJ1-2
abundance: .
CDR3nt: TGCGCCAGCAGCTCCCAGACAGGGGCGCAGAACTATGGCTACACCTTC
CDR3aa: CASSSQTGAQNYGYTF

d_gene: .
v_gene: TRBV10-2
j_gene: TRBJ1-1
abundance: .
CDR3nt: TGCGCCCGCAGTACCCGAGGGGGGGTGGGGAACACTGAAGCTTTCTTT
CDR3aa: CARSTRGGVGNTEAFF

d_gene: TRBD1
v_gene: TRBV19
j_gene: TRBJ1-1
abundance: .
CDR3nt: TGTGCCAGTAGTATTCGACAGGGGCAGAACACTGAAGCTTTCTTT
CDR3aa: CASSIRQGQNTEAFF

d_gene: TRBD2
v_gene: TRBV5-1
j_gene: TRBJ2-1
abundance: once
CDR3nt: TGCGCCAGCAGCTTAATGCGGGAGGTCCTTAATGAGCAGTTCTTC
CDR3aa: CASSLMREVLNEQFF

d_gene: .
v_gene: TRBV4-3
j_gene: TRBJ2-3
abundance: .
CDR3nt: TGCGCCAGCAGCCAAGATCCCTACCGGGCGCTGTCATCGGATACGCAGTATTTT
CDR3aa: CASSQDPYRALSSDTQYF

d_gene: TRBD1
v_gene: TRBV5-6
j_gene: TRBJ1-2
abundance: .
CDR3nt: TGTGCCAGCAGAGACAGGGGGCTCGGCTATGGCTACACCTTC
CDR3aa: CASRDRGLGYGYTF

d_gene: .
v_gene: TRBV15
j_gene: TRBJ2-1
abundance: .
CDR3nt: TGTGCCACCAGCAGAGATGGGCGCGGGGCTTTTGATGAGCAGTTCTTC
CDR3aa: CATSRDGRGAFDEQFF

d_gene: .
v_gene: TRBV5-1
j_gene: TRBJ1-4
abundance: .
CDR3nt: TGCGCCAGCAGCTCGCTGGACAGCTTTAATGAAAAACTGTTTTTT
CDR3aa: CASSSLDSFNEKLFF

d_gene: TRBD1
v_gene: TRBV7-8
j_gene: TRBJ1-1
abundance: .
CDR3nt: TGTGCCAGCAGCCCCGACAGGGGGCGTTCAAACACTGAAGCTTTCTTT
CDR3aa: CASSPDRGRSNTEAFF

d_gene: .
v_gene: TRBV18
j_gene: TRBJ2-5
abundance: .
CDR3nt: TGTGCCAGCTCACCCGACAGGACTTCAGAGACCCAGTACTTC
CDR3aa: CASSPDRTSETQYF

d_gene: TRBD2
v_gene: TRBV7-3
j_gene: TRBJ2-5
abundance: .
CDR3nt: TGTGCCAGCAGCTTACTAGCGGGACAAGAGACCCAGTACTTC
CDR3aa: CASSLLAGQETQYF

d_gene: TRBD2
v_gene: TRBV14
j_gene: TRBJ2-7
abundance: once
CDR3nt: TGTGCCAGCAGCCAAGAGATTTGGGGAGGCCGGACTAGTCAGTACTTC
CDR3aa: CASSQEIWGGRTSQYF

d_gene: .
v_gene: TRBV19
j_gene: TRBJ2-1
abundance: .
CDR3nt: TGTGCCAGTAGACTCGTGGGCTACAATGAGCAGTTCTTC
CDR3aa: CASRLVGYNEQFF

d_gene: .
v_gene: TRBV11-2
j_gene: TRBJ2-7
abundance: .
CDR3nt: TGTGCCAGCAGCTTAGATTATGGCGGACTAAACTACGAGCAGTACTTC
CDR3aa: CASSLDYGGLNYEQYF

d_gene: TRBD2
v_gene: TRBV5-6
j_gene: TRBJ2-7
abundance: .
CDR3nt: TGTGCCAGCAGCCCTCAGGCGGGAGGAGCCTACGAGCAGTACTTC
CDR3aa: CASSPQAGGAYEQYF

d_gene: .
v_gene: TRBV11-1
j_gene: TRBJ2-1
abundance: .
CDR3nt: TGTGCCAGCAGCTTAGTACGGGGGGCAAAATCCTACAATGAGCAGTTCTTC
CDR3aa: CASSLVRGAKSYNEQFF

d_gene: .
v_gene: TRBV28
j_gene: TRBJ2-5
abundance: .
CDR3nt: TGTGCCAGCCTTACCAGGGGCCAAGAGACCCAGTACTTC
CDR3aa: CASLTRGQETQYF

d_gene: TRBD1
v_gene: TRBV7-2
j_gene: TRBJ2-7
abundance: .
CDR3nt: TGTGCCAGCAGCTTAGCGCTGGGTAGGGACAGACGTACCTACGAGCAGTACTTC
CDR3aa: CASSLALGRDRRTYEQYF

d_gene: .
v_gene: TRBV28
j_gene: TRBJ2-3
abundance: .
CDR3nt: TGTGCCAGCAGCAATGGCGATGCAGATACGCAGTATTTT
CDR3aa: CASSNGDADTQYF

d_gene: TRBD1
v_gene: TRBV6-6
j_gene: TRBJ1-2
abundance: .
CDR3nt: TGTGCCAGCAGGTACGCGGGACAGGGAATTTATGGCTACACCTTC
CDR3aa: CASRYAGQGIYGYTF

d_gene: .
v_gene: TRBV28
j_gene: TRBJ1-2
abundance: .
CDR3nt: TGTGCCAGCAGTTTAAGGTTTGAGGGGAACTATGGCTACACCTTC
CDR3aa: CASSLRFEGNYGYTF

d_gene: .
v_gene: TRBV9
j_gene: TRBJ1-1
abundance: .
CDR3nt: TGTGCCAGCAGCGTAGCGTCCAGTTACACTGAAGCTTTCTTT
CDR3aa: CASSVASSYTEAFF

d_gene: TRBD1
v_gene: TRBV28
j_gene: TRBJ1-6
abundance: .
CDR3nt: TGTGCCAGCAGTTTGGGACAGAATAATTCACCCCTCCACTTT
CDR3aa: CASSLGQNNSPLHF

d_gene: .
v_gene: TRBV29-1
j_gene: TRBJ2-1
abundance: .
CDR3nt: TGCAGCGTAGGGCCCCAAAGGAGCTCCTACAATGAGCAGTTCTTC
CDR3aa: CSVGPQRSSYNEQFF

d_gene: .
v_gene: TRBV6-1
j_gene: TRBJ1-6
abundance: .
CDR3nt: TGTGCCAGCAGTGAATGGGGGGTAATAGCTGATTCACCCCTCCACTTT
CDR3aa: CASSEWGVIADSPLHF

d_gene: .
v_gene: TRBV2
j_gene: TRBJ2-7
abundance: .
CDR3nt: TGTGCCAGCAGTGAATCCCTAAGAGAGGGCTACGAGCAGTACTTC
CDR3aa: CASSESLREGYEQYF

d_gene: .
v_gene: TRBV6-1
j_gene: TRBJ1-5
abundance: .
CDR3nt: TGTGCCAGCAGTGAAGCGATGGGGGCGGAACCCAATCAGCCCCAGCATTTT
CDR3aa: CASSEAMGAEPNQPQHF

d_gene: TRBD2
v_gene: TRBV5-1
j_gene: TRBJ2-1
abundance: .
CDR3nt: TGCGCCAGCATCCCCGGGACTAGCGGGATATACAATGAGCAGTTCTTC
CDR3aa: CASIPGTSGIYNEQFF

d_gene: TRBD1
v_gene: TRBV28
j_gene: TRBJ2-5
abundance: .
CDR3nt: TGTGCCAGCAATGAGGCCGGACAGGACATCCAAGAGACCCAGTACTTC
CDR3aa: CASNEAGQDIQETQYF

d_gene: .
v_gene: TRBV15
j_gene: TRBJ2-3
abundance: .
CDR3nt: TGTGCCACCAGCAGAGATGGGGGGCCCACAGATACGCAGTATTTT
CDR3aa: CATSRDGGPTDTQYF

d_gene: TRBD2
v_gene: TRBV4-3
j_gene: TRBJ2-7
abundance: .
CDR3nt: TGCGCCAGCAGCCAACAGCTGGGACTAGCCCCGGACCAGTACTTC
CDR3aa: CASSQQLGLAPDQYF

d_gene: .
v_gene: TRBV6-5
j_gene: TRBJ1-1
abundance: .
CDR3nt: TGTGCCAGCACCGCTATTAAGGGGACGAACACTGAAGCTTTCTTT
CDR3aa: CASTAIKGTNTEAFF

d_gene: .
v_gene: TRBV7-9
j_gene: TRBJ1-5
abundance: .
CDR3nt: TGTGCCAGCAGCCGCACTGGGGAGGGTCAGCCCCAGCATTTT
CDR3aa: CASSRTGEGQPQHF

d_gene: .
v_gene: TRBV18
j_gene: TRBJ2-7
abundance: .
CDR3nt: TGTGCCAGCTCACCATTCGAAGGGAACGAGCAGTACTTC
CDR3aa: CASSPFEGNEQYF

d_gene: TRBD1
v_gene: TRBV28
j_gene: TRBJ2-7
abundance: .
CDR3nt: TGTGCCAGCAGTCCCACCGGGACAGGGTTTTTCGTGCAGTACTTC
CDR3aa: CASSPTGTGFFVQYF

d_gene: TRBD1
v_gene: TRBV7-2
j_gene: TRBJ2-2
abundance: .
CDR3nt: TGTGCCAGCAGCTCGGGACAGGCCGTCACCGGGGAGCTGTTTTTT
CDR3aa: CASSSGQAVTGELFF

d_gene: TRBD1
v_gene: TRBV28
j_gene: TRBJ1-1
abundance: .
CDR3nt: TGTGCCAGCAATTTGGCAGGACAGGGGCGGACTGAAGCTTTCTTT
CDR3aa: CASNLAGQGRTEAFF

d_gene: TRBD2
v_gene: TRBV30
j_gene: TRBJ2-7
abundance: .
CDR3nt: TGTGCCTGGAGTACCGGGGGGACTAGCGGCCCCTACGAGCAGTACTTC
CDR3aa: CAWSTGGTSGPYEQYF

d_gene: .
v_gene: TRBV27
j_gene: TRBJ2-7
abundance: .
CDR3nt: TGTGCCAGCAGTTTGTTCGGGAGTCCGCGGGAGCAGTACTTC
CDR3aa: CASSLFGSPREQYF

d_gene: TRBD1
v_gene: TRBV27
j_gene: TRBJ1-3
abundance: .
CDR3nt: TGTGCCAGCAGTCAAGACAGGGGACTGAGCACCATATATTTT
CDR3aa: CASSQDRGLSTIYF

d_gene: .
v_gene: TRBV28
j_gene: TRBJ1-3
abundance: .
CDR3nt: TGTGCCAGCAGGTTGAGTGGAAACACCATATATTTT
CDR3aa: CASRLSGNTIYF